This TCR beta chain emerged from a study of cytomegalovirus exposure and HLA in healthy donors. Study results and limitations: Published work reported that the classifier diagnosed cytomegalovirus status with high specificity and sensitivity. Sequence variants that were highly shared formed a cluster that was likely a sequencing artifact.

Nominally healthy donors were sampled, though unrecorded immune exposures were likely. Germline assignment: CDR1 MGHRA and CDR2 YSYEKL. Trimming at V came to 2 bases and at J to 2 bases, leaving 14 bases not matched to a gene. The CDR3 totals 20 residues. Researchers ran the PCR with 60 Vbeta and 13 Jbeta primers. Per the study methods: Roughly 11 million of the about 80 million unique TCR beta chains counted in a later analysis were shared. Profiled with immunoSEQ multiplex PCR; TCRdb holds only in-frame clones, not every one. That table supplies the V and J calls and clone size; D and trimming were determined from the DNA. The repertoire consists of approximately 120,000 clones, with around four fifths occurring once and the leading ten covering over 15%. Turning to this clone: Its target is not known.

The sequence was collected from a man aged 18 to 30 in good health and CMV-seropositive. The sample taken for sequencing was PBMCs. The V gene is TRBV4-1, the J gene TRBJ2-2; 10 bases map to TRBD2. The CDR3 protein is CASSQTDRGLAVFNTGELFF. CDR3 bases: TGCGCCAGCAGCCAAACGGATCGTGGACTAGCGGTTTTCAACACCGGGGAGCTGTTTTTT.